The present T cell receptor beta chain was sequenced within a study of T cell repertoires in cytomegalovirus infection. In the study overall: Indications came from public TCR beta signatures; they pointed to CMV infection and to a matching HLA type.

V lost 1 base and J lost 6; bases outside the gene matches: 10. The CDR3 extends over 16 amino acids. TCRdb independently ran MiXCR on the reads; one entry per CDR3 protein. The sample carries around 100,000 distinct CDR3 sequences, 10% recorded once. This clonotype showed up many times. No antigen is known for it. J is TRBJ2-3 and V is TRBV12-3 or TRBV12-4, with TRBD2 matching 7 bases. The sequence derives from a human donor in good health (CMV status not recorded). Some clones in this sample may be carry-over from other donors' samples. The sample consisted of PBMCs, sequenced either directly or after in vitro stimulation (not recorded which). As DNA, the CDR3 is TGTGCCAGCAGTTTAGTCTGGCGGGAGTGGTCGGATACGCAGTATTTT. Its translation: CASSLVWREWSDTQYF.